A selection of T cell receptor beta chains follows, all from one sample in a study of shared clonotypes between healthy human individuals. TCRdb's copy holds only in-frame clones and misses some; the assay was immunoSEQ multiplex PCR. The sample yields about 1.1 million clones, approximately 80% seen once. Sequenced material: memory CD4+ T cells from PBMCs. These receptors originate from a man in his late teens or twenties in good health. Some clones in this sample may be carry-over from other donors' samples. Both conserved end residues are part of each CDR3. The order of the fields is D gene, V gene, J gene, clone size, CDR3 protein, CDR3 DNA. The D gene is left open where the match is weak. Size is omitted from some rows. Given values are once, few, many or a class for expanded clones.

D: TRBD1; V: TRBV18; J: TRBJ2-1; size: -; CDR3: CASSTGQGLGNEQFF; DNA: TGTGCCAGCTCAACAGGACAGGGGCTCGGCAATGAGCAGTTCTTC
D: -; V: TRBV28; J: TRBJ1-5; size: -; CDR3: CASSLGTGANQPQHF; DNA: TGTGCCAGCAGTTTGGGCACCGGGGCGAATCAGCCCCAGCATTTT
D: -; V: TRBV5-1; J: TRBJ2-1; size: -; CDR3: CASSFFLEDSEQFF; DNA: TGCGCCAGCAGCTTTTTCCTCGAGGACAGTGAGCAGTTCTTC
D: -; V: TRBV6-6; J: TRBJ2-7; size: -; CDR3: CASSPFGRAEQYF; DNA: TGTGCCAGCAGTCCTTTCGGGCGGGCCGAGCAGTACTTC
D: TRBD2; V: TRBV29-1; J: TRBJ2-1; size: -; CDR3: CSAPKRTAGAGLAGEEQFF; DNA: TGCAGCGCTCCCAAACGAACCGCCGGAGCGGGACTAGCGGGAGAAGAGCAGTTCTTC
D: TRBD1; V: TRBV9; J: TRBJ2-5; size: -; CDR3: CASSVRTGGLETQYF; DNA: TGTGCCAGCAGCGTTCGTACAGGGGGCTTGGAGACCCAGTACTTC
D: TRBD1; V: TRBV7-2; J: TRBJ2-5; size: -; CDR3: CASSPDRGETQYF; DNA: TGTGCCAGCAGCCCGGACAGGGGGGAGACCCAGTACTTC
D: -; V: TRBV6-5; J: TRBJ1-2; size: -; CDR3: CASSSQGRRDGYTF; DNA: TGTGCCAGCAGTTCCCAGGGGCGAAGAGATGGCTACACCTTC
D: TRBD1; V: TRBV7-9; J: TRBJ1-1; size: -; CDR3: CASSPQQGEAEAFF; DNA: TGTGCCAGCAGCCCACAACAGGGGGAAGCTGAAGCTTTCTTT
D: -; V: TRBV6-6; J: TRBJ1-2; size: few; CDR3: CASSPGVGYTF; DNA: TGTGCCAGCAGCCCAGGGGTTGGCTACACCTTC
D: -; V: TRBV9; J: TRBJ2-2; size: -; CDR3: CASSPPVGGESAGELFF; DNA: TGTGCCAGCAGCCCCCCAGTGGGGGGCGAATCTGCCGGGGAGCTGTTTTTT
D: TRBD1; V: TRBV5-4; J: TRBJ1-1; size: -; CDR3: CASSYRKTGANTEAFF; DNA: TGTGCCAGCAGCTACCGCAAAACAGGGGCGAACACTGAAGCTTTCTTT
D: TRBD2; V: TRBV30; J: TRBJ2-1; size: many; CDR3: CAWSGGRMYEQFF; DNA: TGTGCCTGGAGCGGCGGGAGGATGTATGAGCAGTTCTTC
D: -; V: TRBV18; J: TRBJ2-7; size: -; CDR3: CASSPRGYEQYF; DNA: TGTGCCAGCTCACCAAGGGGCTACGAGCAGTACTTC
D: -; V: TRBV28; J: TRBJ1-1; size: -; CDR3: CASSLWRYTTEAFF; DNA: TGTGCCAGCAGTTTATGGAGATACACCACTGAAGCTTTCTTT
D: TRBD2; V: TRBV18; J: TRBJ2-3; size: -; CDR3: CASSPPSGRVPDTQYF; DNA: TGTGCCAGCTCACCACCTAGCGGGAGGGTCCCAGATACGCAGTATTTT
D: -; V: TRBV5-6; J: TRBJ2-5; size: -; CDR3: CASSLGPQETQYF; DNA: TGTGCCAGCAGCTTGGGGCCTCAAGAGACCCAGTACTTC
D: -; V: TRBV7-2; J: TRBJ2-5; size: -; CDR3: CASSRRSGDKETQYF; DNA: TGTGCCAGCAGCCGAAGGAGTGGAGACAAAGAGACCCAGTACTTC
D: -; V: TRBV14; J: TRBJ1-1; size: many; CDR3: CASSQGRNTEAFF; DNA: TGTGCCAGCAGCCAGGGACGGAACACTGAAGCTTTCTTT
D: TRBD1; V: TRBV5-1; J: TRBJ2-3; size: once; CDR3: CASSLDLQGAGDTQYF; DNA: TGCGCCAGCAGCTTGGACCTCCAGGGGGCTGGAGATACGCAGTATTTT
D: -; V: TRBV28; J: TRBJ1-1; size: -; CDR3: CASIRNRGYTEAFF; DNA: TGTGCCAGCATCAGGAATCGGGGGTACACTGAAGCTTTCTTT
D: -; V: TRBV29-1; J: TRBJ2-2; size: -; CDR3: CSVLIRQATGELFF; DNA: TGCAGCGTCCTGATTCGACAGGCCACCGGGGAGCTGTTTTTT
D: TRBD1; V: TRBV7-9; J: TRBJ1-1; size: -; CDR3: CASSHSAGTGGTEAFF; DNA: TGTGCCAGCAGCCATTCGGCCGGGACAGGGGGTACTGAAGCTTTCTTT
D: -; V: TRBV21-1; J: TRBJ2-1; size: -; CDR3: CASSKGLVVEQFF; DNA: TGTGCCAGCAGCAAGGGACTAGTAGTTGAGCAGTTCTTC
D: -; V: TRBV4-2; J: TRBJ1-2; size: -; CDR3: CASSQRNSNHWVYGYTF; DNA: TGTGCCAGCAGCCAACGGAACAGTAATCATTGGGTCTATGGCTACACCTTC
D: TRBD1; V: TRBV15; J: TRBJ1-5; size: once; CDR3: CATSRAGQGKPQHF; DNA: TGTGCCACCAGCAGAGCGGGACAGGGAAAGCCCCAGCATTTT
D: TRBD1; V: TRBV28; J: TRBJ1-5; size: many; CDR3: CASSFLSTGLSNQPQHF; DNA: TGTGCCAGCAGTTTTCTCTCGACAGGGTTGAGCAATCAGCCCCAGCATTTT
D: TRBD1; V: TRBV5-1; J: TRBJ2-5; size: once; CDR3: CASTLERQGQETQYF; DNA: TGCGCCAGCACCTTGGAGAGACAGGGTCAAGAGACCCAGTACTTC
D: -; V: TRBV7-9; J: TRBJ2-7; size: -; CDR3: CASSLVNRGGYEQYF; DNA: TGTGCCAGCAGCTTAGTGAACAGGGGAGGGTACGAGCAGTACTTC
D: TRBD1; V: TRBV30; J: TRBJ1-2; size: -; CDR3: CAWSSDRARGYTF; DNA: TGTGCCTGGAGTTCGGACAGGGCGAGGGGCTACACCTTC
D: -; V: TRBV15; J: TRBJ1-5; size: -; CDR3: CATSREGNRVPHF; DNA: TGTGCCACCAGCAGAGAGGGCAACCGGGTCCCGCATTTT
D: -; V: TRBV7-9; J: TRBJ1-2; size: -; CDR3: CASRPRGAYGYTF; DNA: TGTGCCAGCAGGCCCAGAGGGGCTTATGGCTACACCTTC
D: -; V: TRBV7-9; J: TRBJ2-2; size: -; CDR3: CASSLGFGGTNTGELFF; DNA: TGTGCCAGCAGCTTAGGTTTCGGGGGAACGAACACCGGGGAGCTGTTTTTT
D: -; V: TRBV5-1; J: TRBJ1-2; size: -; CDR3: CASSLDSTSGYTF; DNA: TGCGCCAGCAGCCTGGACAGTACCAGTGGCTACACCTTC